The 19 T cell receptor beta chains given below trace back to one sample, sequenced in a study of shared clonotypes between healthy human individuals. The naive CD8 fraction comprised CD45RO-negative cells positively selected for CCR7 and excluded terminally differentiated effector memory CD45RA+ cells. Sequencing used immunoSEQ multiplex PCR; TCRdb keeps in-frame clones, though not all of them. Of hundreds of thousands of clones detected, roughly 92% appear once; the ten largest clones hold around 24%. The sample was naive CD8+ T cells sorted from blood. These receptors all stem from a man aged 25-45 years in good health.

The gene calls are TRBV19 and TRBJ2-2; TRBD2 is a possible D gene (6 bases). CDR3 length: 14 amino acids. Germline V gene data show CDR1 as LNHDA and CDR2 as SQIVND (reference sequence). Deletions cut 5 bases from V and 6 bases from J, with 13 bases between. The CDR3 loop is CASSGRTGSGELFF. CDR3 DNA sequence: TGTGCCAGTAGTGGGAGGACTGGATCCGGGGAGCTGTTTTTT.

The CDR3 loop reads CASSQATPDTASSYNEQFF. The CDR3 region has the DNA TGCGCCAGCAGCCAAGCCACCCCGGACACTGCGAGCTCCTACAATGAGCAGTTCTTC. This chain uses TRBV4-1 with TRBJ2-1; maybe TRBD1 (5 bases). The CDR3 has 19 residues. Trimming left V 1 base short and J 0 bases short, with 19 bases between. From germline, CDR1 is MGHRA and CDR2 YSYEKL.

The rearrangement links TRBV6-1 to TRBJ1-5; D may be TRBD1 (5 bases). Germline assignment: CDR1 MNHNS and CDR2 SASEGT. This CDR3 spans 16 amino acids. V lost 1 base and J 0 bases, leaving 10 bases between the germline ends. The CDR3 protein is CASSEGTHYSNQPQHF. CDR3 sequence (DNA): TGTGCCAGCAGTGAAGGGACACATTATAGCAATCAGCCCCAGCATTTT.

This chain uses TRBV7-6 with TRBJ2-3, with 8 bases identical to TRBD1. This CDR3 region has 16 residues. V gave up 3 bases and J gave up 8 bases; unmatched junction bases: 13. CDR1 is SGHVS, CDR2 FNYEAQ, per germline. The CDR3 sequence: CASSLETGVRLGTQYF. CDR3 bases: TGTGCCAGCAGCTTGGAGACAGGGGTTCGGCTTGGTACGCAGTATTTT.

A single count supports this clone. The chain is built from TRBV27 and TRBJ1-4; D ambiguous. V was trimmed by 3 bases and J by 9 bases, leaving 11 bases between them. Germline V gives CDR1 MNHEY, CDR2 SMNVEV (reference sequence). There are 13 residues in the CDR3. CDR3 DNA: TGTGCCAGCAGTTTGGGTAGTCGGCAAAAACTGTTTTTT. This codes for CASSLGSRQKLFF. Combining the CDR3 with reference TRBV27 and TRBJ1-4 gives the whole variable domain EAQVTQNPRYLITVTGKKLTVTCSQNMNHEYMSWYRQDPGLGLRQIYYSMNVEVTDKGDVPEGYKVSRKEKRNFPLILESPSPNQTSLYFCASSLGSRQKLFFGSGTQLSVL.

This clone came up once. The gene calls are TRBV30 and TRBJ2-2; a weak D match, TRBD1 (5 bases). Looked up from germline, CDR1 is GTSNPN and CDR2 is SVGIG (reference sequence). This CDR3 contains 13 residues. Trimming took 1 base from V and 4 from J, leaving 7 bases between them. The CDR3 is CAWSDGATGELFF. The DNA of the CDR3 is TGTGCCTGGAGTGATGGGGCCACCGGGGAGCTGTTTTTT.

This chain uses TRBV4-2 with TRBJ2-1; D may match TRBD1 or TRBD2 (6 bases each). Germline V lookup: CDR1 LGHNA, CDR2 YNFKEQ. This CDR3 spans 18 amino acids. The germline V and J ends were trimmed by 4 bases and 1 base, with 20 bases remaining between them. The CDR3 DNA sequence: TGTGCCAGCAGCCCCGTCGCGGGACAAGTGGAATCCTACAATGAGCAGTTCTTC. Amino acid sequence: CASSPVAGQVESYNEQFF.

The gene calls are TRBV7-9 and TRBJ2-1; D not certain. The CDR3 has 13 residues. V was shortened by 11 bases and J by 5 bases, with 16 bases between the two germline ends. From germline, CDR1 is SEHNR and CDR2 FQNEAQ (reference sequence). The CDR3 region is CASAPATNNEQFF. CDR3 nucleotide sequence: TGTGCCTCCGCCCCGGCGACCAACAATGAGCAGTTCTTC.

This clone was detected once. The sample holds other DNA sequences that translate to the same CDR3. The chain employs TRBV6-5 and TRBJ1-1; 7 bases line up with TRBD1. The CDR3 spans 14 residues. The germline V gene encodes CDR1 MNHEY and CDR2 SVGAGI. V lost 5 bases, J lost 1 base, and 4 bases stayed unmatched. The CDR3 nucleotides read TGTGCCAGCAGTCGGACAGGAGGGAACACTGAAGCTTTCTTT. The encoded protein is CASSRTGGNTEAFF.

CDR3 amino acids: CASSFVRPNNEQFF. The CDR3 region has the DNA TGTGCCAGCAGTTTTGTGAGACCCAACAATGAGCAGTTCTTC. The chain combines TRBV28 with TRBJ2-1; no clear D. The length of the CDR3 is 14 residues. Trimming took off 3 bases at V and 5 bases at J, with 11 bases between the two ends. Germline CDR1 and CDR2: MDHEN and SYDVKM.

This chain connects TRBV7-8 to TRBJ2-7, with TRBD2 matching over 8 bases. The CDR3 sequence is 19 residues long. Germline V gene lookup returns CDR1 SGHVS and CDR2 FQNEAQ. Losses at the gene ends were 0 bases for V and 0 bases for J; bases not matched to a gene: 13. The CDR3 sequence is CASSLAKGLVAGNSYEQYF. As DNA, the CDR3 is TGTGCCAGCAGCTTAGCCAAGGGGCTGGTAGCGGGGAACTCCTACGAGCAGTACTTC.

The rearrangement uses TRBV6-5 and TRBJ1-1; weak D call: TRBD1 (5 bases). The length of the CDR3 is 14 residues. CDR1 MNHEY and CDR2 SVGAGI come from the germline V gene. Trimming took off 2 bases at V and 11 bases at J, with 18 bases between the two ends. The CDR3 is CASSYGGDEADAFF. The CDR3 DNA sequence: TGTGCCAGCAGTTACGGAGGGGACGAAGCCGATGCTTTCTTT.

The chain uses TRBV13 and TRBJ2-5, with TRBD1 matching over 10 bases. Germline V lookup: CDR1 PRHDT, CDR2 FYEKMQ (reference sequence). CDR3 length equals 16 residues. The trim removed 4 bases at V and 5 bases at J, leaving 10 bases unmatched. Here the CDR3 reads CASSSWDRGVEETQYF. Written as DNA, the CDR3 is TGTGCCAGCAGCTCCTGGGACAGGGGAGTAGAGGAGACCCAGTACTTC.

The genes are TRBV27 and TRBJ1-2, with a tentative D call TRBD1 (5 bases). The CDR3 spans 12 residues. V gave up 9 bases and J gave up 8 bases, with 16 bases separating them. CDR1 and CDR2 (germline): MNHEY, SMNVEV (reference sequence). The CDR3 sequence is CASVRGVGGYTF. The CDR3 nucleotides read TGTGCCAGTGTGAGAGGGGTGGGAGGCTACACCTTC.

With respect to this clone: The conserved phenylalanine or tryptophan normally closing the CDR3 is absent here, so this likely arose from a read error. The DNA is omitted, as the CDR3 cannot be located on it reliably, and the CDR3 follows TCRdb's listing. The chain carries TRBV6-1 and TRBJ1-1. The CDR3 numbers 12 amino acids, ends counted. Germline CDR1 and CDR2: MNHNS and SASEGT. The CDR3 spells CASSERPKVSII.

The chain combines TRBV9 with TRBJ2-1; TRBD2 agrees at 12 bases. The CDR3 sequence is 16 residues long. From germline, CDR1 is SGDLS and CDR2 YYNGEE. V lost 2 bases, J lost 7 bases, and 7 bases stayed unmatched. Here the CDR3 DNA reads TGTGCCAGCAGCGTCGAAGGGACTAGCGGGCCGAATGAGCAGTTCTTC. Encoded protein: CASSVEGTSGPNEQFF.

This clone appeared once. The chain joins TRBV9 to TRBJ1-5; tentative D call: TRBD1 (5 bases). The germline V and J ends were trimmed by 3 bases and 2 bases, with 9 bases remaining between them. This CDR3 region has 14 residues. Germline V gene lookup returns CDR1 SGDLS and CDR2 YYNGEE. CDR3 in DNA: TGTGCCAGCAGCGGGGGCCACGGCAATCAGCCCCAGCATTTT. This sequence encodes CASSGGHGNQPQHF.

This rearrangement joins TRBV14 to TRBJ2-3; the D gene is possibly TRBD2 (5 bases). Trimming shortened V by 5 bases and J by 2 bases, and 14 bases separated the two germline ends. The CDR3 consists of 15 residues. Per germline, CDR1 SGHDN and CDR2 FVKESK. The CDR3 DNA sequence: TGTGCCAGCAGCTGGACCTCGCGGGCCACAGATACGCAGTATTTT. Amino acids: CASSWTSRATDTQYF.

This clone was seen only once. The J gene is TRBJ1-2, the V gene TRBV27, with 9 positions matching TRBD1. Germline CDR1 is MNHEY and CDR2 is SMNVEV (reference sequence). The CDR3 runs to 15 residues. Trimming cost V 1 base and J 2 bases; bases outside gene matches: 2. The chain's CDR3 is CASSLLGQGNYGYTF. In nucleotides, the CDR3 is TGTGCCAGCAGTTTATTAGGACAGGGGAACTATGGCTACACCTTC.